This is a list of T cell receptor beta chains from one sample in a study of blood T cells in healthy people across ages. MiXCR was run by TCRdb on the 5' RACE reads, yielding one entry per CDR3 protein. The sample lists about 1.7 million distinct CDR3 sequences; 28% were seen once. Sequencing was carried out using blood. The receptor source for this set is a woman between 25 and 40 years old in good health. Both conserved end residues are part of each CDR3. The D gene is left open where the match is weak. Clone size, where shown, is once, few, many, or a class for clones that have expanded.

TRBJ2-7	many	NA	TRBV6-5	TGTGCCAGCAGTTATCTCGGACGGAGTTCCTACGAGCAGTACTTC	CASSYLGRSSYEQYF
TRBJ2-2	few	NA	TRBV10-3	TGTGCCATGGGTCAGAAGTCAAACACCGGGGAGCTGTTTTTT	CAMGQKSNTGELFF
TRBJ1-2	few	NA	TRBV5-5	TGTGCCAGCAGCTTGGCAGGGGCGAGGGACTATGGCTACACCTTC	CASSLAGARDYGYTF
TRBJ2-7	once	TRBD1	TRBV30	TGTGCCTGGAGTCGGACAGGTCTGAACTACGAGCAGTACTTC	CAWSRTGLNYEQYF
TRBJ2-5	NA	NA	TRBV7-9	TGTGCCAGCAGCTCTTGGACCCAAGAGGAGACCCAGTACTTC	CASSSWTQEETQYF
TRBJ2-3	few	NA	TRBV7-3	TGTGCCAGCAGCTTGATGGGGCCGACAGATACGCAGTATTTT	CASSLMGPTDTQYF
TRBJ2-5	many	NA	TRBV7-2	TGTGCCAGCAGGGATCAAGAGACCCAGTACTTC	CASRDQETQYF
TRBJ2-5	few	NA	TRBV24-1	TGTGCCACCAGTGATCCCGGACGCGGGGATCAAGAGACCCAGTACTTC	CATSDPGRGDQETQYF
TRBJ2-3	few	NA	TRBV9	TGTGCCAGCAGCGTAGCTACGGGCCACACAGATACGCAGTATTTT	CASSVATGHTDTQYF
TRBJ1-5	NA	NA	TRBV24-1	TGTGCCACCAGTGACCTAACTAGCAATCAGCCCCAGCATTTT	CATSDLTSNQPQHF
TRBJ2-3	NA	TRBD2	TRBV29-1	TGCAGCGTAGGGACTAGCGGGATCAGCACAGATACGCAGTATTTT	CSVGTSGISTDTQYF
TRBJ2-1	NA	NA	TRBV12-3/TRBV12-4	TGTGCCAGCAGTCGAATGGGACGGGCGAGCTCCTACAATGAGCAGTTCTTC	CASSRMGRASSYNEQFF
TRBJ2-4	NA	TRBD2	TRBV29-1	TGCAGCGTTGTGTCGGGGGGGCGTAGGGCCAAAAGCATTCAGTACTTC	CSVVSGGRRAKSIQYF
TRBJ2-7	NA	TRBD1	TRBV6-2/TRBV6-3	TGTGCCAGCATCCACAGGGGCGAGCAGTACTTC	CASIHRGEQYF
TRBJ1-1	few	TRBD1	TRBV29-1	TGCAGCGTTGGGGGGGACAGGGGTCCTACTGAAGCTTTCTTT	CSVGGDRGPTEAFF
TRBJ1-1	many	TRBD1	TRBV10-1	TGCGCCAGCAGCAGGGACAGAGTGAACACTGAAGCTTTCTTT	CASSRDRVNTEAFF
TRBJ2-2	NA	NA	TRBV20-1	TGCAGTGCATCAGAAAGGGCCGGGGAGCTGTTTTTT	CSASERAGELFF
TRBJ1-1	NA	NA	TRBV7-9	TGTGCCAGCAGCTTATCAGGGCTTACGAACACTGAAGCTTTCTTT	CASSLSGLTNTEAFF
TRBJ2-1	NA	TRBD2	TRBV9	TGTGCTAGCAGCTTTTTGGGGGGGGTCAATGAGCAGTTCTTC	CASSFLGGVNEQFF
TRBJ2-5	NA	NA	TRBV10-2	TGCGCCAGCATGCAAACAGGGCAAGAGACCCAGTACTTC	CASMQTGQETQYF
TRBJ1-2	many	TRBD1	TRBV7-2	TGTGCCAGCAGCCAAGGGACAGGATACTATGGCTACACCTTC	CASSQGTGYYGYTF
TRBJ1-5	few	NA	TRBV28	TGTGCCGAAGGCGGGGATAGCAATCAGCCCCAGCATTTT	CAEGGDSNQPQHF
TRBJ2-2	NA	NA	TRBV29-1	TGCAGCGTTGCAGGGACGGTGGGGAACACCGGGGAGCTGTTTTTT	CSVAGTVGNTGELFF
TRBJ1-1	NA	NA	TRBV6-1	TGTGCCAGCAGTCCCCGGACACATGAAGCTTTCTTT	CASSPRTHEAFF
TRBJ2-7	few	TRBD2	TRBV3-1	TGTGCCAGCAGGACTAGCGGAGGGGGGACCTACGAGCAGTACTTC	CASRTSGGGTYEQYF
TRBJ1-1	NA	NA	TRBV29-1	TGCAGCGTTGGGGCTGAGGGGTACTCTGAAGCTTTCTTT	CSVGAEGYSEAFF
TRBJ2-5	NA	NA	TRBV5-1	TGCGCCAGCAGCTCCAACACAGGACGGCAAGAGACCCAGTACTTC	CASSSNTGRQETQYF
TRBJ2-7	many	NA	TRBV5-1	TGCGCCAGCAGCCACCCACAGGGCTACGAGCAGTACTTC	CASSHPQGYEQYF
TRBJ2-2	few	NA	TRBV5-1	TGCGCCAGCAGGTCCAGGTTCAACACCGGGGAGCTGTTTTTT	CASRSRFNTGELFF
TRBJ1-6	NA	NA	TRBV12-3/TRBV12-4	TGTGCCAGCCGGTGGGGCAATTCACCCCTCCACTTT	CASRWGNSPLHF
TRBJ1-5	NA	NA	TRBV18	TGTGCCAGCTCGGGGGTTAGGGTAAACCAGCCCCAGCATTTT	CASSGVRVNQPQHF
TRBJ1-2	NA	NA	TRBV4-1	TGCGCCAGCAGCCAAGATAATCGGGCGGCCACACCGGGGGGCTACACCTTC	CASSQDNRAATPGGYTF
TRBJ2-3	NA	NA	TRBV19	TGTGCCAGTGGAAGTGATTGGAGCACAGATACGCAGTATTTT	CASGSDWSTDTQYF
TRBJ2-5	few	TRBD1	TRBV5-1	TGCGCCAGCAGCGCCTCTATACAGGGGAAAGGCGGAGAGACCCAGTACTTC	CASSASIQGKGGETQYF
TRBJ2-7	many	NA	TRBV20-1	TGCAGTGCTAGGACTTTGGACAGTTCCTACGAGCAGTACTTC	CSARTLDSSYEQYF
TRBJ2-3	few	NA	TRBV5-5	TGTGCCAGCAGCTCCTCGGGAGCCCGCGGAGATACGCAGTATTTT	CASSSSGARGDTQYF
TRBJ1-6	few	NA	TRBV7-9	TGTGCCAGCAGCTTAGATCAAGGAAAACTCCACTTT	CASSLDQGKLHF
TRBJ2-5	NA	TRBD2	TRBV2	TGTGCCAGCAGTCGAGGGACTAGCCAAAAGGAGACCCAGTACTTC	CASSRGTSQKETQYF
TRBJ1-1	NA	TRBD1	TRBV6-1	TGTGCCAGCAGTGATCGTCCAGGGGGACCCGAGGCTTTCTTT	CASSDRPGGPEAFF
TRBJ2-2	NA	TRBD1	TRBV5-5	TGTGCCAGCAGCTCCCTGACAGGGCAAATCACCGGGGAGCTGTTTTTT	CASSSLTGQITGELFF
TRBJ2-3	NA	TRBD1	TRBV20-1	TGCAGTGCCAGAACAGGGGTACGTGGCACAGATACGCAGTATTTT	CSARTGVRGTDTQYF
TRBJ2-4	NA	TRBD2	TRBV12-3/TRBV12-4	TGTGCCAGCTGTATAAACGGGAGGACGTACAATGAGCAGTACTTC	CASCINGRTYNEQYF
TRBJ1-1	few	NA	TRBV12-3/TRBV12-4	TGTGCCAGCAGCAACCCGGGACAAATGAACACTGAAGCTTTCTTT	CASSNPGQMNTEAFF
TRBJ1-2	NA	TRBD1	TRBV12-3/TRBV12-4	TGTGCCAGCAACGCACAGGGGGCGAGCTATGGCTACACCTTC	CASNAQGASYGYTF
TRBJ2-7	NA	TRBD2	TRBV3-1	TGTGCCAGCAGCCAAGCTCGGGGGGGAGGGCTTCCTTACGAGCAGTACTTC	CASSQARGGGLPYEQYF
TRBJ2-5	NA	NA	TRBV9	TGTGCCAGCAGCGTTCTAGGGGCAAAAGAGACCCAGTACTTC	CASSVLGAKETQYF
TRBJ2-1	NA	TRBD2	TRBV29-1	TGCAGCACCCTCCCGGGACTAGCCCAAGATGAGCAGTTCTTC	CSTLPGLAQDEQFF
TRBJ2-5	many	NA	TRBV20-1	TGCAGTGCTAGAGATCACTTGAGAACTCAAGAGACCCAGTACTTC	CSARDHLRTQETQYF
TRBJ2-1	NA	TRBD2	TRBV12-3/TRBV12-4	TGTGCCAGCAGTGCCTCCGAGACTAGCGGGAGCGAGCAGTTCTTC	CASSASETSGSEQFF
TRBJ2-7	NA	NA	TRBV7-9	TGTGCCAGCAGCTCACAGGGCTACAAGCAGTACTTC	CASSSQGYKQYF
TRBJ2-1	NA	TRBD2	TRBV14	TGTGCCAGCAGCCGAGGGCGGGAGCATCTCAATGAGCAGTTCTTC	CASSRGREHLNEQFF
TRBJ2-5	NA	TRBD1	TRBV7-2	TGTGCCAGCAGCCCACAGGGGATTTTGCAGACCCAGTACTTC	CASSPQGILQTQYF
TRBJ2-3	few	NA	TRBV24-1	TGTGCCACCAGAGGCGGTTTGGAGTCAGATACGCAGTATTTT	CATRGGLESDTQYF
TRBJ2-7	NA	TRBD2	TRBV12-5	TGTGCTAGTGGTTTGGGACCGACTAGCGGGGGGAGGTACGAGCAGTACTTC	CASGLGPTSGGRYEQYF
TRBJ2-2	NA	NA	TRBV5-6	TGTGCCAGCAGCCGGCCGGGACAAGAACGAACCGGGGAGCTGTTTTTT	CASSRPGQERTGELFF